Presented here are 32 T cell receptor beta chains from one specimen sequenced in a study of long-term antiretroviral therapy in people with HIV. Version v3.0 of the immunoSEQ assay was performed at survey level. Libraries were prepared by immunoSEQ multiplex PCR; TCRdb keeps only in-frame clonotypes and omits some of them. Of approximately 24,000 clones in the sample, over 85% were seen once. The sample in question was unsorted PBMCs, obtained around 5.2 years after starting antiretroviral therapy. The receptors were gathered from a woman aged 45 to 65 with HIV.

The CDR3 loop is CASRYHPDGLVYNEQFF. CDR3 nucleotides: TGTGCCAGCAGATACCATCCGGACGGCTTAGTCTACAATGAGCAGTTCTTC. The rearrangement joins TRBV7-8 to TRBJ2-1; no clear D gene. In germline, CDR1 is SGHVS, CDR2 FQNEAQ. The germline V and J ends were trimmed by 6 bases and 3 bases, with 21 bases remaining between them. This CDR3 contains 17 residues.

J is TRBJ1-2 and V is TRBV7-9; TRBD1 matches 8 bases. The germline V gene has CDR1 SEHNR and CDR2 FQNEAQ (reference sequence). V gave up 1 base and J gave up 3 bases; unmatched junction bases: 10. The CDR3 has 17 amino acids. CDR3 coding DNA: TGTGCCAGCAGCTTAGGACAGGGGTCCCAGCCAGACTATGGCTACACCTTC. Its translation: CASSLGQGSQPDYGYTF.

This chain links TRBV11-2 with TRBJ2-2; tentatively, D is TRBD1 (6 bases). The CDR3 has 16 residues. From germline, CDR1 is SGHAT and CDR2 FQNNGV. Trimming pared 7 bases from V and 7 bases from J, leaving 22 bases between. In DNA, the CDR3 is TGTGCCAGCAAACACAGGGACCCAGGGAAGGTCGGGGAGCTGTTTTTT. This encodes CASKHRDPGKVGELFF.

The CDR3 reads CASSIMDSSYNEQFF. As DNA, the CDR3 is TGTGCCAGCAGTATAATGGACAGCTCCTACAATGAGCAGTTCTTC. The V and J genes are TRBV6-1 and TRBJ2-1; TRBD1 might be the D (6 bases). CDR3 size: 15 residues. Germline V CDR1 and CDR2: MNHNS, SASEGT. Trimming stripped 5 bases from V and 0 bases from J, with 11 bases between.

This clone came up a few times. J is TRBJ1-2 and V is TRBV28; the D gene is possibly TRBD1 (6 bases). Per the germline V gene, CDR1 is MDHEN and CDR2 is SYDVKM. CDR3 length: 13 residues. Trimming removed 1 base from V and 6 bases from J, with 9 bases in between. Here the CDR3 DNA reads TGTGCCAGCAGTTTATCGGGGGCGAATGGCTACACCTTC. As protein: CASSLSGANGYTF.

This chain links TRBV18 with TRBJ2-1, with TRBD1 matching 11 bases. Looked up from germline, CDR1 is KGHSH and CDR2 is LQKENI. This CDR3 contains 14 residues. V lost 6 bases to trimming and J lost 8 bases; unmatched junction nucleotides: 6. This CDR3 is CASSQGQGGDEQFF. The CDR3 DNA follows: TGTGCCAGCTCCCAGGGACAGGGGGGTGATGAGCAGTTCTTC.

Only one count was recorded for this clone. This chain uses TRBV5-1 with TRBJ2-5, with TRBD1 identical over 8 bases. Germline V gene sequence: CDR1 SGHRS, CDR2 YFSETQ. CDR3 size: 15 residues. V lost 0 bases and J lost 1; bases outside the gene matches: 2. The CDR3: CASSLVTGGQETQYF. CDR3 in DNA: TGCGCCAGCAGCTTGGTAACAGGGGGCCAAGAGACCCAGTACTTC.

This clone was seen a few times. The chain joins TRBV4-1 to TRBJ1-4; D not certain. Trimming took 3 bases from V and 7 from J, leaving 18 bases between them. The CDR3 runs 16 residues. Germline V gives CDR1 MGHRA, CDR2 YSYEKL. In nucleotides, the CDR3 is TGCGCCAGCAGCCAGGCCGGAGGCGGGGAGACTGAAAAACTGTTTTTT. It translates to CASSQAGGGETEKLFF.

This sequence joins TRBV15 and TRBJ1-5; TRBD1 agrees at 7 bases. Germline lookup yields CDR1 LNHNV and CDR2 YYDKDF (reference sequence). The V segment lost 3 bases and the J segment 4 bases; nucleotides outside the gene matches: 6. The CDR3 is made up of 15 amino acids. The CDR3 DNA sequence: TGTGCCACCAGCAGCAGACAGGGTTTGAATCAGCCCCAGCATTTT. As protein: CATSSRQGLNQPQHF.

This clone occurred once. The chain links TRBV7-6 to TRBJ2-1, with 13 bases aligning to TRBD2. The CDR3 length is 16 residues. Germline CDR1 is SGHVS and CDR2 is FNYEAQ. J was trimmed by 2 bases and V by 5 bases; bases with no gene match: 3. This CDR3 is CASSPGTSGAYNEQFF. The CDR3 nucleotides read TGTGCCAGCAGCCCAGGGACTAGCGGGGCCTACAATGAGCAGTTCTTC.

This sequence joins TRBV7-2 and TRBJ2-7, with D unclear. This CDR3 is built from 13 residues. CDR1 and CDR2 (germline): SGHTA, FQGNSA. The V end lost 5 bases, the J end lost 3 bases, and 11 bases lay between the germline ends. Written as DNA, the CDR3 is TGTGCCAGCAGCCTAACAACAGACTACGAGCAGTACTTC. This encodes CASSLTTDYEQYF.

This chain uses TRBV5-1 with TRBJ1-5; D possibly corresponds to TRBD1 (5 bases). V lost 4 bases, J lost 4 bases, and 12 bases lay in between. Germline V gene lookup returns CDR1 SGHRS and CDR2 YFSETQ. CDR3 length: 14 amino acids. In DNA, the CDR3 is TGCGCCAGCAGCGAGCAGGGTGGGAATCAGCCCCAGCATTTT. This sequence encodes CASSEQGGNQPQHF.

The CDR3 here is CASSGEVGQGSVYEQFF. In nucleotides, the CDR3 is TGTGCCAGCAGCGGGGAAGTGGGGCAGGGCAGTGTCTATGAGCAGTTCTTC. The rearrangement links TRBV7-9 to TRBJ2-1; possible D gene TRBD1, 5 bases. V was pared by 5 bases and J by 8 bases, with 25 bases between. The CDR3 totals 17 residues. CDR1 is SEHNR and CDR2 is FQNEAQ in the germline V gene (reference sequence).

The V gene is TRBV11-2, the J gene TRBJ2-1, with TRBD2 identical over 8 bases. The CDR3 consists of 16 residues. Per the germline V gene, CDR1 is SGHAT and CDR2 is FQNNGV. With V trimmed by 4 bases and J by 0 bases, 5 bases remained unmatched. The CDR3 is CASSSLSGSSYNEQFF. The CDR3 nucleotides read TGTGCCAGCAGCTCTCTCAGCGGGAGCTCCTACAATGAGCAGTTCTTC.

The chain recombines TRBV28 with TRBJ1-4; 8 nucleotides line up with TRBD1. From germline, CDR1 is MDHEN and CDR2 SYDVKM. The length of the CDR3 is 15 residues. V shed 5 bases and J 6 bases; nucleotides not matched to a gene: 8. CDR3 DNA sequence: TGTGCCAGCAGTCCATCCCTGGACAGGGATGAAAAACTGTTTTTT. Its translation: CASSPSLDRDEKLFF.

J is TRBJ1-4 and V is TRBV9; tentative D call: TRBD1 (5 bases). Trimming left V 0 bases short and J 5 bases short, with 14 bases between. This CDR3 spans 16 amino acids. From germline, CDR1 is SGDLS and CDR2 YYNGEE. CDR3 bases: TGTGCCAGCAGCGTAGATACGGGGGAGGCAAATGAAAAACTGTTTTTT. Translating gives CASSVDTGEANEKLFF.

V and J are TRBV9 and TRBJ2-5, with TRBD2 identical over 9 bases. Germline V gene data show CDR1 as SGDLS and CDR2 as YYNGEE. The CDR3 runs to 17 residues. The V and J ends lost 2 bases and 5 bases, in that order; junction bases with no gene match: 13. The chain's CDR3 is CASSVGGLAGPTETQYF. In DNA, the CDR3 is TGTGCCAGCAGCGTGGGAGGGCTAGCGGGACCCACCGAGACCCAGTACTTC.

The V gene is TRBV15, the J gene TRBJ1-1; D is undetermined. This CDR3 region has 12 residues. V was cut by 0 bases and J by 7 bases, with 6 bases left in between. Germline V gene data show CDR1 as LNHNV and CDR2 as YYDKDF (reference sequence). This chain's CDR3 is CATSRDKFEAFF. The CDR3 DNA reads TGTGCCACCAGCAGAGATAAGTTTGAAGCTTTCTTT.

The V gene is TRBV7-8, the J gene TRBJ2-7; D is unclear. Germline assignment: CDR1 SGHVS and CDR2 FQNEAQ. Deletions cut 2 bases from V and 4 bases from J, with 21 bases between. The CDR3 runs to 17 residues. CDR3 sequence reads: CASSLMYGTESLYEQYF. CDR3 bases: TGTGCCAGCAGCTTAATGTACGGCACTGAGTCTCTATACGAGCAGTACTTC. Drawing the rest from reference TRBV7-8 and TRBJ2-7, the complete variable domain is GAGVSQSPRYKVAKRGQDVALRCDPISGHVSLFWYQQALGQGPEFLTYFQNEAQLDKSGLPSDRFFAERPEGSVSTLKIQRTQQEDSAVYLCASSLMYGTESLYEQYFGPGTRLTVT.

This clone was detected only once. The chain is built from TRBV5-1 and TRBJ2-7; possibly TRBD2 for D (6 bases). From germline, CDR1 is SGHRS and CDR2 YFSETQ. The CDR3 extends over 13 amino acids. V was cut by 1 base and J by 2 bases, with 7 bases left in between. The DNA for the CDR3 is TGCGCCAGCAGCTTGTCGGGGGCCTACGAGCAGTACTTC. Residues: CASSLSGAYEQYF.

CDR3 coding DNA: TGCGCCAGCAGTTCTAGACTAGACTACAATGAGCAGTTCTTC. Translated: CASSSRLDYNEQFF. This chain joins TRBV5-1 and TRBJ2-1, with a tentative D call TRBD2 (6 bases). The germline CDR1 and CDR2 sequences are SGHRS and YFSETQ. The CDR3 consists of 14 residues. V was shortened by 5 bases and J by 3 bases, with 12 bases between the two germline ends.

The V gene is TRBV2, the J gene TRBJ2-5, with unresolved D. This CDR3 has 13 amino acids. V lost 5 bases to trimming and J lost 5 bases, with 12 bases between them. In germline, CDR1 is SNHLY, CDR2 FYNNEI. The CDR3 reads CASSSTLRETQYF. DNA of the CDR3: TGTGCCAGCAGTTCTACTCTCAGGGAGACCCAGTACTTC. Using reference TRBV2 and TRBJ2-5 for the parts outside the CDR3, the full variable domain is EPEVTQTPSHQVTQMGQEVILRCVPISNHLYFYWYRQILGQKVEFLVSFYNNEISEKSEIFDDQFSVERPDGSNFTLKIRSTKLEDSAMYFCASSSTLRETQYFGPGTRLLVL.

V usage is TRBV2 and J usage is TRBJ2-3, with a tentative D call TRBD1 (6 bases). The CDR3 spans 16 residues. Germline-derived CDR1 and CDR2 are SNHLY and FYNNEI. V was cut by 1 base and J by 2 bases, with 13 bases left in between. In nucleotides, the CDR3 is TGTGCCAGCAGTGAAGGCTACAGGGAAGTCACAGATACGCAGTATTTT. Protein: CASSEGYREVTDTQYF.

The J gene is TRBJ2-4, the V gene TRBV4-1; 8 bases are a match to TRBD2. Losses at the gene ends were 5 bases for V and 2 bases for J; bases not matched to a gene: 8. From germline, CDR1 is MGHRA and CDR2 YSYEKL. This CDR3 has 16 amino acids. CDR3 protein: CASSLPRGGTKNIQYF. The CDR3, as DNA: TGCGCCAGCAGCTTACCCCGGGGGGGGACCAAAAACATTCAGTACTTC.

The V gene is TRBV5-1, the J gene TRBJ1-1; D gene unclear. The germline CDR1 and CDR2 sequences are SGHRS and YFSETQ. V lost 0 bases and J 2 bases, leaving 5 bases between the germline ends. This CDR3 is 13 amino acids long. CDR3 region: CASSLGSNTEAFF. For the CDR3, the DNA is TGCGCCAGCAGCTTGGGCAGCAACACTGAAGCTTTCTTT.

V and J are TRBV6-5 and TRBJ1-1; possibly TRBD1 for D (6 bases). Germline V gene lookup returns CDR1 MNHEY and CDR2 SVGAGI. The CDR3 contains 12 residues. V was cut by 5 bases and J by 11 bases, with 15 bases left in between. CDR3 loop: CASSHPQGWAFF. In DNA form, the CDR3 reads TGTGCCAGCAGTCACCCCCAGGGGTGGGCTTTCTTT.

The J gene is TRBJ2-7, the V gene TRBV10-3, with 9 bases lining up with TRBD1. J gave up 3 bases and V 11 bases, and 2 bases lay outside the gene matches. The germline V gene encodes CDR1 ENHRY and CDR2 SYGVKD. The CDR3 length is 11 residues. In DNA form, the CDR3 reads TGTGCCGCGGGACAGGGCTACGAGCAGTACTTC. Residues: CAAGQGYEQYF.

The chain employs TRBV5-5 and TRBJ1-2, with a possible D match to TRBD1 (5 bases). V lost 2 bases, J lost 2 bases, and 16 bases lay in between. The CDR3 consists of 16 residues. Germline V gene sequence: CDR1 SGHKS, CDR2 YYEKEE (reference sequence). CDR3: CASSFGHYISNYGYTF. DNA for the CDR3: TGTGCCAGCAGCTTCGGACATTACATCTCGAACTATGGCTACACCTTC. The full variable domain, its missing parts supplied by reference TRBV5-5 and TRBJ1-2, is DAGVTQSPTHLIKTRGQQVTLRCSPISGHKSVSWYQQVLGQGPQFIFQYYEKEERGRGNFPDRFSARQFPNYSSELNVNALLLGDSALYLCASSFGHYISNYGYTFGSGTRLTVV.

This chain uses TRBV11-2 with TRBJ2-7, with 15 bases that match TRBD2. The CDR3 is 19 residues long. After removal of 0 bases from V and 3 bases from J, the junction contained 9 bases not matched to a gene. Germline assignment: CDR1 SGHAT and CDR2 FQNNGV. CDR3 loop: CASSLDLGLAGGTLYEQYF. The CDR3 coding sequence is TGTGCCAGCAGCTTAGACCTGGGACTAGCGGGAGGTACCCTCTACGAGCAGTACTTC.

This chain links TRBV29-1 with TRBJ2-1, with TRBD2 identical over 8 bases. The CDR3 extends over 16 amino acids. Losses at the gene ends were 6 bases for V and 2 bases for J; bases not matched to a gene: 12. Germline V gives CDR1 SQVTM, CDR2 ANQGSEA. DNA of the CDR3: TGCAGCGTGGGAGGGGACACTAGCGGAACCTACAATGAGCAGTTCTTC. As protein: CSVGGDTSGTYNEQFF.

This clone was counted a single time. The chain joins TRBV5-1 to TRBJ1-2; maybe TRBD1 (6 bases). The ends were cut back, 0 bases at V and 3 bases at J, with 6 bases in the middle. Germline CDR1 and CDR2: SGHRS and YFSETQ. The CDR3 runs to 13 residues. This CDR3 reads CASSLDRDYGYTF. The CDR3, as DNA: TGCGCCAGCAGCTTGGACAGGGACTATGGCTACACCTTC.

The genes are TRBV6-1 and TRBJ1-5, with a possible D match to TRBD1 (6 bases). Trimming pared 5 bases from V and 1 base from J, leaving 12 bases between. Germline-derived CDR1 and CDR2 are MNHNS and SASEGT. There are 15 residues in the CDR3. CDR3 in DNA: TGTGCCAGCAGTATAGGACAGATGAGCAATCAGCCCCAGCATTTT. This sequence encodes CASSIGQMSNQPQHF.